Listed below are T cell receptor beta chains from one sample, sequenced in a study of T cell responses to AZD1222 COVID-19 vaccine. Measured with immunoSEQ multiplex PCR; TCRdb has only the in-frame clones, and not every one. The table records 150,000 to 200,000 clones, about 92% of them present only once. This sample comprised peripheral blood, obtained on day 0 of AZD1222 vaccination. The receptors here all came from an adult in good health. CDR3s include the opening cysteine and the closing phenylalanine or tryptophan. Fields, in order: CDR3 protein, V gene, J gene.

CASSSPQGGYTF	TRBV12-3/TRBV12-4	TRBJ1-2
CASSRREWVNTEAFF	TRBV5-1	TRBJ1-1
CASTLISGGLGYGYTF	TRBV7-2	TRBJ1-2
CASQGDNYGYTF	TRBV6-5	TRBJ1-2
CASSLWGREGTRNTIYF	TRBV7-9	TRBJ1-3
CASATSAAQYF	TRBV6-5	TRBJ2-3
CASSARTNNSPLHF	TRBV3-1/TRBV3-2	TRBJ1-6
CASSRRDSPLHF	TRBV7-8	TRBJ1-6
CASSLHQGGTEAFF	TRBV28	TRBJ1-1
CASSGGVNTEAFF	TRBV19	TRBJ1-1
CASSGWSETEAFF	TRBV27	TRBJ1-1
CSVDIGPGVFPGYTF	TRBV29-1	TRBJ1-2
CASRQEGTEAFF	TRBV6-5	TRBJ1-1
CASSFTTDNTEAFF	TRBV7-9	TRBJ1-1
CAIRGRMNTEAFF	TRBV10-3	TRBJ1-1
CSVRQGQETQYF	TRBV29-1	TRBJ2-5
CASSLATGYGYTF	TRBV5-4	TRBJ1-2
CASSQASEQFF	TRBV6-2/TRBV6-3	TRBJ2-1
CASSLAGEVDTQYF	TRBV6-5	TRBJ2-3
CASRGQGGDTQYF	TRBV6-5	TRBJ2-3
CASSESGTGGTDTQYF	TRBV2	TRBJ2-3
CAIKAGGYSIQYF	TRBV10-3	TRBJ2-4
CASSISGSSYEQYF	TRBV19	TRBJ2-7
CASRTNPTGSTGYTF	TRBV6-5	TRBJ1-2
CASSLTILSGANVLTF	TRBV5-8	TRBJ2-6
CASSVASGAPDTQYF	TRBV9	TRBJ2-3
CASSLDSLGQPQHF	TRBV27	TRBJ1-5
CATSMRVTEAFF	TRBV6-5	TRBJ1-1
CASSPTPGTIYGYTF	TRBV27	TRBJ1-2
CASSLGASGRSQEQYF	TRBV5-1	TRBJ2-7
CASSIAGTSAYEQYF	TRBV19	TRBJ2-7
CASSQDGDINYGYTF	TRBV4-2	TRBJ1-2